This record concerns one TCR beta chain sequence. The target antigen is unknown. The sample belongs to a study of cytomegalovirus exposure and HLA in healthy donors. Study overall: Earlier work reported 117 million unique TCR beta sequences from some 170 million T cells.

The V and J ends lost 0 bases and 7 bases respectively, with 12 bases between them. The CDR3 contains 15 residues. Germline lookup yields CDR1 WSHSY and CDR2 SAAADI. Findings of the study overall: In vitro testing confirmed three CMV-associated chains as specific for CMV antigens. Per a prior analysis, the majority of TCR beta V segments were productive roughly 90% or roughly 30% of the time. There were 150 to 200 TCR beta chains listed as cytomegalovirus-associated.

Use of 60 Vbeta and 13 Jbeta primers characterized the PCR. Data came from immunoSEQ multiplex PCR; TCRdb stores just in-frame clones and leaves some out. This specimen shows 100,000 to 150,000 clones; the ten leading clones hold approximately 1.6%. The rearrangement joins TRBV10-2 to TRBJ1-4; D uncertain. This clonotype was sampled from a man aged 18 to 30 in good health and CMV-seronegative. Sequencing was performed on PBMCs. DNA of the CDR3: TGCGCCAGCAGTGAGTCGGGAGGTCGCAGTGAAAAACTGTTTTTT. Residues: CASSESGGRSEKLFF.